The clone carrying this T cell receptor (beta chain) is a singleton in its sample. Antigen specificity is unknown. This record belongs to a study of cytomegalovirus exposure and HLA in healthy donors. Study-level findings and limits: Being productive about 87% or about 30% of the time was typical of most TCR beta V segments in an earlier analysis.

The PCR ran on 60 Vbeta and 13 Jbeta primers. The assay was immunoSEQ multiplex PCR, and TCRdb's table has in-frame clones only and misses some. The table has about 130,000 clones, approximately 79% seen once. The CDR3 length is 13 residues. V lost 6 bases, J lost 7 bases, and 9 bases stayed unmatched. In germline, CDR1 is MNHNS, CDR2 SASEGT. This rearrangement joins TRBV6-1 to TRBJ2-7; TRBD1 aligns across 7 bases. The clonotype was recovered from a man between 18 and 29 years old in good health and CMV-seropositive. Material: PBMCs. CDR3 region: CASSYEGAREQYF. CDR3 nucleotide sequence: TGTGCCAGCAGCTATGAGGGGGCTCGTGAGCAGTACTTC.